The TCR beta chain described here comes from a study of T cells in Graves' hyperthyroidism and ophthalmopathy. This CDR3 is 14 amino acids long. The V end lost 4 bases, the J end lost 2 bases, and 11 bases lay between the germline ends. Germline V CDR1 and CDR2: LGHDT, YNNKEL (reference sequence). This clonotype was counted at least ten times. What was amplified from RNA transcripts were TCR beta CDR3 regions. The HTBI primer set drove a first-round RT-PCR of the TCR CDR3. TCRdb reprocessed the multiplex PCR reads with MiXCR, giving one entry per CDR3 protein. Of fewer than 400,000 distinct CDR3 sequences listed, around 15% were seen once; the top ten hold under 30%.

Sequencing input: blood. This TCR came from a man in his fifties with Graves' ophthalmopathy. The J gene is TRBJ1-1, the V gene TRBV3-1; D call uncertain. CDR3 coding DNA: TGTGCCAGCAGCCCACCGACGGACAACACTGAAGCTTTCTTT. Protein sequence: CASSPPTDNTEAFF.